A single count supports the clone carrying this TCR beta chain. This sample was included in a study of beta chain features in type 1 diabetes. Per germline, CDR1 GTSNPN and CDR2 SVGIG (reference sequence). The V and J ends lost 0 bases and 5 bases respectively, with 16 bases between them. The CDR3 runs 15 residues. The whole isolated RNA underwent reverse transcription, so sequencing captured expressed TCRB transcripts. The data were produced by immunoSEQ multiplex PCR, yet TCRdb's version contains in-frame clones alone and is incomplete. The data show hundreds of thousands of clones, with approximately 28% seen just once and 0.065% held by the top ten.

The TCR sequence derives from a young man in good health. This rearrangement joins TRBV30 to TRBJ2-5; D possibly corresponds to TRBD2 (6 bases). The sequencing input was naive CD4+ T cells from blood. This CDR3 reads CAWSVWTGSRETQYF. CDR3 DNA sequence: TGTGCCTGGAGTGTATGGACCGGGAGCAGGGAGACCCAGTACTTC. The whole variable domain, remainder taken from reference TRBV30 and TRBJ2-5, is SQTIHQWPATLVQPVGSPLSLECTVEGTSNPNLYWYRQAAGRGLQLLFYSVGIGQISSEVPQNLSASRPQDRQFILSSKKLLLSDSGFYLCAWSVWTGSRETQYFGPGTRLLVL.